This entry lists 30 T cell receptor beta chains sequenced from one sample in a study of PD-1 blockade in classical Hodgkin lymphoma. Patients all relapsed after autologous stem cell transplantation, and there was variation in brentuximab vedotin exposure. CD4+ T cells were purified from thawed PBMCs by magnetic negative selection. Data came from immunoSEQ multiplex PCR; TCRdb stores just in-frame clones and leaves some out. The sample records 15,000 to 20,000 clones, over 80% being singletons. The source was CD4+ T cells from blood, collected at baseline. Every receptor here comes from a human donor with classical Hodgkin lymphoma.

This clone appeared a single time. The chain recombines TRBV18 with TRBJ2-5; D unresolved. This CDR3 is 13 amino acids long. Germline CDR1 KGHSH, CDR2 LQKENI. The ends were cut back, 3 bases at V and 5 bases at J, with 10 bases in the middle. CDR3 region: CASSPMDGETQYF. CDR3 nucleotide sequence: TGTGCCAGCTCACCTATGGATGGGGAGACCCAGTACTTC.

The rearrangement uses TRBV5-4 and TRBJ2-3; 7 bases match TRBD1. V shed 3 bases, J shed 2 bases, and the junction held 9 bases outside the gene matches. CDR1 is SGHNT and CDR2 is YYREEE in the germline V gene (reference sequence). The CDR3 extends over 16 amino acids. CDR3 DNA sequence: TGTGCCAGCAGCTCCCGGGACAGAGCATTCACAGATACGCAGTATTTT. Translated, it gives CASSSRDRAFTDTQYF.

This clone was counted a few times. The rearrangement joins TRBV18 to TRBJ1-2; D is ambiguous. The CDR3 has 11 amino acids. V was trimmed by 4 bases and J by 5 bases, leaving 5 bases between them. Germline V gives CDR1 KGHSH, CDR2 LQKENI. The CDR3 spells CASSLEYGYTF. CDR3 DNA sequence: TGTGCCAGCTCACTAGAGTATGGCTACACCTTC.

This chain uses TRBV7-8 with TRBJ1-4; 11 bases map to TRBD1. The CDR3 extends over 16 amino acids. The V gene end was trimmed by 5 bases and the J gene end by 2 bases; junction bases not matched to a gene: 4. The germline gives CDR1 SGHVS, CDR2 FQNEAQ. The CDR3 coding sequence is TGTGCCAGCAGCGCCCGGGACAGGGGGACTAATGAAAAACTGTTTTTT. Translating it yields CASSARDRGTNEKLFF.

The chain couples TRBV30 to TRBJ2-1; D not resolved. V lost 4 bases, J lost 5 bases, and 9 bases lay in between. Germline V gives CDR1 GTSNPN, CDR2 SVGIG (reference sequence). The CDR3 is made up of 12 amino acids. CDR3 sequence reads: CAWTFWDNEQFF. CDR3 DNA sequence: TGTGCCTGGACATTTTGGGACAATGAGCAGTTCTTC. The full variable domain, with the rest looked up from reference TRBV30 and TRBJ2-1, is SQTIHQWPATLVQPVGSPLSLECTVEGTSNPNLYWYRQAAGRGLQLLFYSVGIGQISSEVPQNLSASRPQDRQFILSSKKLLLSDSGFYLCAWTFWDNEQFFGPGTRLTVL.

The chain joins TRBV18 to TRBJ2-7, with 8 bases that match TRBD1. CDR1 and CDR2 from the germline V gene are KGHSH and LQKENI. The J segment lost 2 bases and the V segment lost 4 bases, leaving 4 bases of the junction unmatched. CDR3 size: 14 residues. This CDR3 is CASSLGTGPYEQYF. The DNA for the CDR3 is TGTGCCAGCTCACTAGGGACAGGTCCCTACGAGCAGTACTTC.

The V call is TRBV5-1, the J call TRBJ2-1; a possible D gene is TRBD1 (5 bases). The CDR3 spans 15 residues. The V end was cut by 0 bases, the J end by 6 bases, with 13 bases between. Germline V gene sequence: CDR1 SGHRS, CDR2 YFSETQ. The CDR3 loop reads CASSLEAGLGNEQFF. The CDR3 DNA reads TGCGCCAGCAGCTTGGAAGCAGGGTTAGGCAATGAGCAGTTCTTC. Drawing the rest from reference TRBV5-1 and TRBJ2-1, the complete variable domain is KAGVTQTPRYLIKTRGQQVTLSCSPISGHRSVSWYQQTPGQGLQFLFEYFSETQRNKGNFPGRFSGRQFSNSRSEMNVSTLELGDSALYLCASSLEAGLGNEQFFGPGTRLTVL.

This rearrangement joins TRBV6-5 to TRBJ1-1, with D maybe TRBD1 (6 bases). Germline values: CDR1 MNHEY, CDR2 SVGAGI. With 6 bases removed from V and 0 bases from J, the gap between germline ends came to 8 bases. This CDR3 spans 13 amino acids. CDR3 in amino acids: CASRRGMNTEAFF. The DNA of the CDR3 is TGTGCCAGCAGGAGGGGGATGAACACTGAAGCTTTCTTT.

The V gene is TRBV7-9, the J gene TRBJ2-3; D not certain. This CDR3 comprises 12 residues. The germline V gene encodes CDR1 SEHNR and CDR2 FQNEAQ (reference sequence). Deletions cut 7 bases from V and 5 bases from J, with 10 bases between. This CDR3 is CASTTLRDTQYF. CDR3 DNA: TGTGCCAGCACTACATTGCGAGATACGCAGTATTTT.

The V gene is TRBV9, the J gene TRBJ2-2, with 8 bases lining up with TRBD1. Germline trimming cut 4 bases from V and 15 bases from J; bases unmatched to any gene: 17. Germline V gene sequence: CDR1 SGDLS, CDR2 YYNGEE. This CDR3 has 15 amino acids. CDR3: CASSPEPSGGRRMFF. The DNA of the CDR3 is TGTGCCAGCAGCCCCGAGCCGTCAGGGGGCCGTCGGATGTTTTTT.

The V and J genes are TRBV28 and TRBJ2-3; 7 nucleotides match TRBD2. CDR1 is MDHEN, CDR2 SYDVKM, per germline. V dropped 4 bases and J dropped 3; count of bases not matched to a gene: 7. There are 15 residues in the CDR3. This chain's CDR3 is CASSSPREGTDTQYF. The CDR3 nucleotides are TGTGCCAGCAGTTCCCCCAGGGAGGGGACAGATACGCAGTATTTT.

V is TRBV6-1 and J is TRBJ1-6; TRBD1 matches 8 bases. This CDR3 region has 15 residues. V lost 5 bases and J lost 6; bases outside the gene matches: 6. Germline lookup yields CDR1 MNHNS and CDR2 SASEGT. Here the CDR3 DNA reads TGTGCCAGCAGTTCCCAGGGGGCTATTAATTCACCCCTCCACTTT. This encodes CASSSQGAINSPLHF.

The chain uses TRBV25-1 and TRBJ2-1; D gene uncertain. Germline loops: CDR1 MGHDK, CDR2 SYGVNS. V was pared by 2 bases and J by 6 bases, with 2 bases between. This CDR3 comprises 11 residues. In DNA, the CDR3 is TGTGCCAGCAGTGAAACCAATGAGCAGTTCTTC. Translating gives CASSETNEQFF.

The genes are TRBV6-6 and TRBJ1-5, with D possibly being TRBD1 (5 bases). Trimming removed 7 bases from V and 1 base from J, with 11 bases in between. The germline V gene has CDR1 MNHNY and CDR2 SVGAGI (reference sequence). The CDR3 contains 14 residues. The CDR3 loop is CASNVQGSNQPQHF. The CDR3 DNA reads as TGTGCCAGCAATGTCCAGGGAAGCAATCAGCCCCAGCATTTT.

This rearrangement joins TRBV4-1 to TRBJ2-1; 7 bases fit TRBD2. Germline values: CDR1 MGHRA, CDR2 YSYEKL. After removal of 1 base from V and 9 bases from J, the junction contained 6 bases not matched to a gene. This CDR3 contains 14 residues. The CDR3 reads CASSQGPWTSEQFF. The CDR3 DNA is TGCGCCAGCAGCCAAGGCCCCTGGACTAGTGAGCAGTTCTTC.

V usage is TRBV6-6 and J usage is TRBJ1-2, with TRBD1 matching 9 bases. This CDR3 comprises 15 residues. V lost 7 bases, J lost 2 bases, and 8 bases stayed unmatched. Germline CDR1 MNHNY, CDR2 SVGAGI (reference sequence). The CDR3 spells CASTTSGTGNYGYTF. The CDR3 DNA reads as TGTGCCAGCACCACGTCCGGGACAGGGAACTATGGCTACACCTTC.

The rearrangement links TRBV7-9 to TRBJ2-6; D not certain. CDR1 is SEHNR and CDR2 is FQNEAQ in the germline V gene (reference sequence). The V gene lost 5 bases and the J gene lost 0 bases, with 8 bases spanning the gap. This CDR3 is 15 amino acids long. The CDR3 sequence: CASSIRSSGANVLTF. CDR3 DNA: TGTGCCAGCAGCATCAGAAGCTCTGGGGCCAACGTCCTGACTTTC.

This CDR3 reads CASSSPGLSSPLHF. Written as DNA, the CDR3 is TGTGCCAGCAGTTCGCCGGGACTCTCGTCACCCCTCCACTTT. The J gene is TRBJ1-6, the V gene TRBV6-5; the D gene is possibly TRBD1 (5 bases). Per germline, CDR1 MNHEY and CDR2 SVGAGI. CDR3 length equals 14 residues. Between the trimmed V and J ends, which lost 4 bases and 10 bases, there was a span of 14 bases.

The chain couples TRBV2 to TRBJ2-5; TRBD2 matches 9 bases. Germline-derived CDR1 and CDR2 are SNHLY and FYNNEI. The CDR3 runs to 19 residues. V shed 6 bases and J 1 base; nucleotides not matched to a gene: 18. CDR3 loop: CASSAPRWRGGPPQETQYF. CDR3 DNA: TGTGCCAGCAGCGCCCCTAGATGGCGGGGGGGCCCCCCCCAAGAGACCCAGTACTTC.

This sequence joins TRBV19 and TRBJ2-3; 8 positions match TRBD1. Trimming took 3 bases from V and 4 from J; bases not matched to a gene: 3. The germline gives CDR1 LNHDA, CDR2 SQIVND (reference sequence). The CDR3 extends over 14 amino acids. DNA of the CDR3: TGTGCCAGTAGTATTGGACAGGGTTCAGATACGCAGTATTTT. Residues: CASSIGQGSDTQYF.

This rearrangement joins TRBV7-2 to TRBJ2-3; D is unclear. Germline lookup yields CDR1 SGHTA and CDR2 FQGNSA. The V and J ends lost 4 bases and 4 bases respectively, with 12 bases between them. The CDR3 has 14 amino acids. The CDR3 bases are TGTGCCAGCAGCTCCATGGGTGGGGCAGATACGCAGTATTTT. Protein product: CASSSMGGADTQYF.

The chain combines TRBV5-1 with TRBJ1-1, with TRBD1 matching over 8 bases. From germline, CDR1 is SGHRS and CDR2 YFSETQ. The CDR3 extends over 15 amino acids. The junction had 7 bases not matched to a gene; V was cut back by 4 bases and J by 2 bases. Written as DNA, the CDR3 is TGCGCCAGCAGCCTGGACAGGGCCTTTAACACTGAAGCTTTCTTT. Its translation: CASSLDRAFNTEAFF.

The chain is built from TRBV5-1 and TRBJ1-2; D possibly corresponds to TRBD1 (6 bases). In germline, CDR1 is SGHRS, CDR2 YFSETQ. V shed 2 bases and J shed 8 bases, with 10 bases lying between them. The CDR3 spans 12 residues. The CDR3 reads CASSFHRDGYTF. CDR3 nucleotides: TGCGCCAGCAGCTTTCACAGGGACGGCTACACCTTC. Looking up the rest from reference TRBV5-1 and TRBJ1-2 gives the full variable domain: KAGVTQTPRYLIKTRGQQVTLSCSPISGHRSVSWYQQTPGQGLQFLFEYFSETQRNKGNFPGRFSGRQFSNSRSEMNVSTLELGDSALYLCASSFHRDGYTFGSGTRLTVV.

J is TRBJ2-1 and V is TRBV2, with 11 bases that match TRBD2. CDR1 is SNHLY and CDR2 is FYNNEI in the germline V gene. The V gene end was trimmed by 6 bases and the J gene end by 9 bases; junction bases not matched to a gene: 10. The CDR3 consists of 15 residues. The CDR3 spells CASRGTSGGASEQFF. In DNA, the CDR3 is TGTGCCAGCAGGGGCACTAGCGGGGGCGCGAGTGAGCAGTTCTTC.

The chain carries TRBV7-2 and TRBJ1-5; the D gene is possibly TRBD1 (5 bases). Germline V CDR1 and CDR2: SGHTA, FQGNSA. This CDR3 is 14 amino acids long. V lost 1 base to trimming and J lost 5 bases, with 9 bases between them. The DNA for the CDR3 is TGTGCCAGCAGCTTAGACGTAGGGGATCAGCCCCAGCATTTT. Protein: CASSLDVGDQPQHF.

CDR3 DNA sequence: TGTGCCAGTAGTACATTCCCCGGACGGAACACTGAAGCTTTCTTT. Protein: CASSTFPGRNTEAFF. The gene calls are TRBV19 and TRBJ1-1; no reliable D call. The germline V gene encodes CDR1 LNHDA and CDR2 SQIVND (reference sequence). V lost 4 bases to trimming and J lost 1 base, with 13 bases between them. The CDR3 has 15 amino acids.

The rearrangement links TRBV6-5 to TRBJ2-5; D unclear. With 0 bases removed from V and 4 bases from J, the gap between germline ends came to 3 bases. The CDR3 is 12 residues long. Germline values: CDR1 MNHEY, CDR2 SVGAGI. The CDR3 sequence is CASSYSRETQYF. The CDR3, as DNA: TGTGCCAGCAGTTACTCGAGAGAGACCCAGTACTTC.

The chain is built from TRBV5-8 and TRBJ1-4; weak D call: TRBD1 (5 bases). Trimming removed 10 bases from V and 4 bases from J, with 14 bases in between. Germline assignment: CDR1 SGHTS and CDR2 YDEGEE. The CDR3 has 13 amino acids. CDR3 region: CAGTTVYNEKLFF. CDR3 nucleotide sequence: TGTGCCGGGACGACAGTATATAATGAAAAACTGTTTTTT.

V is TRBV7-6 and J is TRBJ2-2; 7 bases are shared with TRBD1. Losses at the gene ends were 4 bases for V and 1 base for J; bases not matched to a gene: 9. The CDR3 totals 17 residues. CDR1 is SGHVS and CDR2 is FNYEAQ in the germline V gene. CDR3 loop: CASSSTPTGRNTGELFF. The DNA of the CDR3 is TGTGCCAGCAGCTCCACCCCGACAGGGAGGAACACCGGGGAGCTGTTTTTT. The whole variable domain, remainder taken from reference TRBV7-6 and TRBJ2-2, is GAGVSQSPRYKVTKRGQDVALRCDPISGHVSLYWYRQALGQGPEFLTYFNYEAQQDKSGLPNDRFSAERPEGSISTLTIQRTEQRDSAMYRCASSSTPTGRNTGELFFGEGSRLTVL.

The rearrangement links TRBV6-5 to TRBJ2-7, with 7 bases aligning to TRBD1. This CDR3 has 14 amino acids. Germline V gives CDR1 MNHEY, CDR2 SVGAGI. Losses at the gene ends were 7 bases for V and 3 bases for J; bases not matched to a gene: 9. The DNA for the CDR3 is TGTGCCAGCATGACAGGGCTTAGCGTCTACGAGCAGTACTTC. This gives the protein CASMTGLSVYEQYF.